These 5 T cell receptor beta chains share one sample of origin, sequenced in a study of T cell responses to AZD1222 COVID-19 vaccine. The protocol was immunoSEQ multiplex PCR, while the TCRdb copy is restricted to in-frame clones and leaves out a portion. The sample contains about 82,000 clones, roughly 91% of which appear only once. Here the sequenced sample was peripheral blood, taken 28 days after the second AZD1222 dose. The receptors come from an adult who received the AZD1222 COVID-19 vaccine.

The chain combines TRBV7-9 with TRBJ2-7, with 7 bases identical to TRBD2. V trimming: 4 bases; J trimming: 1 base; junction bases outside the gene matches: 13. Germline loops: CDR1 SEHNR, CDR2 FQNEAQ (reference sequence). This CDR3 has 17 amino acids. CDR3 coding DNA: TGTGCCAGCAGCTCCGCCATAGGCGGGGGTGGGTCCTACGAGCAGTACTTC. Encoded protein: CASSSAIGGGGSYEQYF.

This clone was observed a single time. The rearrangement uses TRBV19 and TRBJ1-1, with TRBD1 matching over 7 bases. Germline assignment: CDR1 LNHDA and CDR2 SQIVND (reference sequence). With 5 bases clipped from V and 3 bases from J, the junction kept 9 bases outside the gene matches. The CDR3 has 15 residues. The CDR3 loop reads CASSWGQRKDTEAFF. The CDR3 DNA sequence: TGTGCCAGTAGTTGGGGACAGCGAAAAGACACTGAAGCTTTCTTT.

The rearrangement links TRBV30 to TRBJ2-7, with no clear D. V lost 2 bases, J lost 9 bases, and 17 bases lay in between. Per the germline V gene, CDR1 is GTSNPN and CDR2 is SVGIG (reference sequence). This CDR3 region has 13 residues. The CDR3 DNA is TGTGCCTGGAGTCTGCAGGCCGTGCCTTGGCAGTACTTC. Its protein is CAWSLQAVPWQYF. The complete variable domain, with remaining parts taken from reference TRBV30 and TRBJ2-7, reads SQTIHQWPATLVQPVGSPLSLECTVEGTSNPNLYWYRQAAGRGLQLLFYSVGIGQISSEVPQNLSASRPQDRQFILSSKKLLLSDSGFYLCAWSLQAVPWQYFGPGTRLTVT.

CDR3 nucleotide sequence: TGCGCCAGCAGCCATCTAGGACTAGCGGAGTACAATGAGCAGTTCTTC. This gives the protein CASSHLGLAEYNEQFF. V and J are TRBV4-3 and TRBJ2-1, with 10 bases fitting TRBD2. Germline assignment: CDR1 LGHNA and CDR2 YSLEER. This CDR3 comprises 16 residues. V trimming: 3 bases; J trimming: 4 bases; junction bases outside the gene matches: 6.

Only a few counts were recorded for this clone. The rearrangement links TRBV12-3 or TRBV12-4 to TRBJ1-2, with D possibly TRBD1 on 6 matching bases. This CDR3 contains 12 residues. Trimming cost V 1 base and J 13 bases, with 13 bases left between them. The CDR3 is CASSLENRAGTF. The CDR3 coding sequence is TGTGCCAGCAGTTTAGAAAACAGGGCCGGCACCTTC.